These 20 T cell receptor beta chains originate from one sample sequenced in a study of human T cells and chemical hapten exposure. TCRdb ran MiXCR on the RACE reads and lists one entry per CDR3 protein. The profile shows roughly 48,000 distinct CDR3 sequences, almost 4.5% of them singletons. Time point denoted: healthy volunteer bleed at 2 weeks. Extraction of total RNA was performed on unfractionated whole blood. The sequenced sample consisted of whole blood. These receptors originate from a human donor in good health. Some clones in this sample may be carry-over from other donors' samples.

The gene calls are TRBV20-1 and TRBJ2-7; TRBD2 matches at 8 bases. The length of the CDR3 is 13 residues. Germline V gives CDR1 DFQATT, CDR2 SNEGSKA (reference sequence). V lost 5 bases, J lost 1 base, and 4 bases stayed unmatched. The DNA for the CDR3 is TGCAGTGCTCGGGGGGGAGGGTCCTACGAGCAGTACTTC. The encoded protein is CSARGGGSYEQYF.

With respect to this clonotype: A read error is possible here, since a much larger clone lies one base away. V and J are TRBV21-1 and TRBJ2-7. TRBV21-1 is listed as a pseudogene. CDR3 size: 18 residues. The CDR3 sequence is CASSLDGIWTHTPYEQYF. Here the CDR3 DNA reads TGTGCCAGCAGCCTGGACGGTATCTGGACCCACACTCCCTACGAGCAGTACTTC.

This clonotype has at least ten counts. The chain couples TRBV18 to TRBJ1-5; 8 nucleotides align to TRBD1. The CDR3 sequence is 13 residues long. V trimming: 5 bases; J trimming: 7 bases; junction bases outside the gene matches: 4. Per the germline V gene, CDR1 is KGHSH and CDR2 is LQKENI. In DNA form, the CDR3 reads TGTGCCAGCTCAAAGGACAGGGCGCAGCCCCAGCATTTT. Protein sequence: CASSKDRAQPQHF.

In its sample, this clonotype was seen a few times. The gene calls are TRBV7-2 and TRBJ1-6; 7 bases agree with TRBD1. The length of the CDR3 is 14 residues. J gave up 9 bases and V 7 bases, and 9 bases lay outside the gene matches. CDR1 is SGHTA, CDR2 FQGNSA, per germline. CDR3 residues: CASKIGGLTSPLHF. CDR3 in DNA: TGTGCCAGCAAAATAGGGGGCCTAACTTCACCCCTCCACTTT.

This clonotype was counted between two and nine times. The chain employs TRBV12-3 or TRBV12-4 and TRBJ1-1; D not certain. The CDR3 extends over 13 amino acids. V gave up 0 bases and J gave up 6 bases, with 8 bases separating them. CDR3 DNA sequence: TGTGCCAGCAGTTTAGCAGAAGGCGCTGAAGCTTTCTTT. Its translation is CASSLAEGAEAFF.

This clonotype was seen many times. CDR3 region: CASSLWESGTDTQYF. CDR3 DNA: TGTGCCAGCAGTTTATGGGAGTCGGGCACAGATACGCAGTATTTT. The chain uses TRBV6-5 and TRBJ2-3; TRBD2 might be the D (5 bases). The CDR3 is 15 amino acids. CDR1 is MNHEY, CDR2 SVGAGI, per germline. The V gene lost 4 bases and the J gene lost 1 base, with 12 bases spanning the gap.

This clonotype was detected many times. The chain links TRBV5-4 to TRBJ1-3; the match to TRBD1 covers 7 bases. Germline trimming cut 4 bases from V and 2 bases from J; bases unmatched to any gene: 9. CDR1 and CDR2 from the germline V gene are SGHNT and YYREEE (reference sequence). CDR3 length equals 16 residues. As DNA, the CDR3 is TGTGCCAGCAGCAACGACAGGGTTAACCCTGGAAACACCATATATTTT. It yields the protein CASSNDRVNPGNTIYF.

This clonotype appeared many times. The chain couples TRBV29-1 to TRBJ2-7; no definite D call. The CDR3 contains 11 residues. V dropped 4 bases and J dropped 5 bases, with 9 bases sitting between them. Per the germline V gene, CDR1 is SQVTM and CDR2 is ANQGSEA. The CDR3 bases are TGCAGCGTTGTGCATGGCCACGAGCAGTACTTC. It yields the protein CSVVHGHEQYF.

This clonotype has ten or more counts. As DNA, the CDR3 is TGCAGTGCTAGAGATCGGGGATCGGACACTGAAGCTTTCTTT. The encoded protein is CSARDRGSDTEAFF. This chain joins TRBV20-1 and TRBJ1-1; unclear D gene. The V gene lost 0 bases and the J gene lost 3 bases, with 11 bases spanning the gap. Germline V CDR1 and CDR2: DFQATT, SNEGSKA (reference sequence). The CDR3 totals 14 residues.

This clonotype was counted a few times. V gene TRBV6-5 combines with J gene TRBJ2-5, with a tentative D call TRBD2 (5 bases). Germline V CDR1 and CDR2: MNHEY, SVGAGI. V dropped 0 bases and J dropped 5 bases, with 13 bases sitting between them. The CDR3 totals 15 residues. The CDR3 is CASSYSTYTGETQYF. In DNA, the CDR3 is TGTGCCAGCAGTTACTCCACTTATACGGGGGAGACCCAGTACTTC.

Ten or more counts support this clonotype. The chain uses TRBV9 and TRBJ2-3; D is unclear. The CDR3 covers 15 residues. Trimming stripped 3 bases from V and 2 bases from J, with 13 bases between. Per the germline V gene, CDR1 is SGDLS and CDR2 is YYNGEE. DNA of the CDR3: TGTGCCAGCAGCGCACGTTATTGGGACACAGATACGCAGTATTTT. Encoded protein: CASSARYWDTDTQYF. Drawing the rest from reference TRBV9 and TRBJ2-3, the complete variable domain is DSGVTQTPKHLITATGQRVTLRCSPRSGDLSVYWYQQSLDQGLQFLIQYYNGEERAKGNILERFSAQQFPDLHSELNLSSLELGDSALYFCASSARYWDTDTQYFGPGTRLTVL.

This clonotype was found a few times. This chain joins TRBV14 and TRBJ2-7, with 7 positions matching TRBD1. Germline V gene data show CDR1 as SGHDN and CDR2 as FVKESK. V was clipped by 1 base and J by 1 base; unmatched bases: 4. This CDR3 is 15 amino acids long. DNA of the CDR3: TGTGCCAGCAGCCAAGCTGGGACAGCATCCTACGAGCAGTACTTC. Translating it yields CASSQAGTASYEQYF.

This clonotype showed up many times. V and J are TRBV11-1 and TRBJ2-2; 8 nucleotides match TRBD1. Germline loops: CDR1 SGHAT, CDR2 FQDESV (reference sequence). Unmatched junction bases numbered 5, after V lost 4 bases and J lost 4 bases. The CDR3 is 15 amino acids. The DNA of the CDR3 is TGTGCCAGCAGCTCCGGACAGGGTGGCACCGGGGAGCTGTTTTTT. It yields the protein CASSSGQGGTGELFF. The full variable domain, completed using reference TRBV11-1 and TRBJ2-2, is EAEVAQSPRYKITEKSQAVAFWCDPISGHATLYWYRQILGQGPELLVQFQDESVVDDSQLPKDRFSAERLKGVDSTLKIQPAELGDSAMYLCASSSGQGGTGELFFGEGSRLTVL.

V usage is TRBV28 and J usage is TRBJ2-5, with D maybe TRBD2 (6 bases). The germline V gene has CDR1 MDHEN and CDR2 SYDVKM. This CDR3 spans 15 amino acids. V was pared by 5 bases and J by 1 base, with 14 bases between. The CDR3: CASSHVQEGQETQYF. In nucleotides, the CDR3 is TGTGCCAGCAGTCACGTGCAGGAGGGCCAAGAGACCCAGTACTTC.

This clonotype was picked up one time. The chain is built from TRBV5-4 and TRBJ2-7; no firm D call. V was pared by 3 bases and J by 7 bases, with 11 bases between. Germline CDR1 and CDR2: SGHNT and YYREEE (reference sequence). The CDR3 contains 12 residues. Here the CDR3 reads CASSWRSREQYF. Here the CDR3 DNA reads TGTGCCAGCAGCTGGCGGTCAAGGGAGCAGTACTTC. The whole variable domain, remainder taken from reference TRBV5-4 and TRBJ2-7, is ETGVTQSPTHLIKTRGQQVTLRCSSQSGHNTVSWYQQALGQGPQFIFQYYREEENGRGNFPPRFSGLQFPNYSSELNVNALELDDSALYLCASSWRSREQYFGPGTRLTVT.

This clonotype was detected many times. The CDR3 is CASSLRLAKNIQYF. In nucleotides, the CDR3 is TGTGCCAGCAGCTTGCGTCTAGCCAAAAACATTCAGTACTTC. J is TRBJ2-4 and V is TRBV7-6, with no clear D. Per the germline V gene, CDR1 is SGHVS and CDR2 is FNYEAQ. V was cut by 3 bases and J by 0 bases, with 6 bases left in between. The length of the CDR3 is 14 residues. Based on the CDR3 plus reference TRBV7-6 and TRBJ2-4, the full variable domain is GAGVSQSPRYKVTKRGQDVALRCDPISGHVSLYWYRQALGQGPEFLTYFNYEAQQDKSGLPNDRFSAERPEGSISTLTIQRTEQRDSAMYRCASSLRLAKNIQYFGAGTRLSVL.

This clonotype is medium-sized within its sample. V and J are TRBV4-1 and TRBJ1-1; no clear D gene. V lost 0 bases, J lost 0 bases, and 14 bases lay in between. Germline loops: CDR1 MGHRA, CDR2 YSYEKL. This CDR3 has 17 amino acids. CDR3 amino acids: CASSQDQYRLVNTEAFF. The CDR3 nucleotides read TGCGCCAGCAGCCAAGATCAATACCGACTCGTGAACACTGAAGCTTTCTTT.

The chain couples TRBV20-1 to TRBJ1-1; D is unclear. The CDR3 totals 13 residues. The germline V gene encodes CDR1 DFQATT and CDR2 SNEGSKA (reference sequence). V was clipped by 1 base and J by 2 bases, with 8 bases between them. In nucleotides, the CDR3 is TGCAGTGCTAGAGGGCTCCTAAACACTGAAGCTTTCTTT. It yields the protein CSARGLLNTEAFF.

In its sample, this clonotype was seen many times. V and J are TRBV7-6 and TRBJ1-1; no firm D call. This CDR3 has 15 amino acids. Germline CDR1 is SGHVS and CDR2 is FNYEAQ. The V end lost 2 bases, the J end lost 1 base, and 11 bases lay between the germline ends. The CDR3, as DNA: TGTGCCAGCAGCTTAAGCCCTCCGGAGAACACTGAAGCTTTCTTT. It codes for CASSLSPPENTEAFF.

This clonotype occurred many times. The CDR3, as DNA: TGTGCCTGGACCCGGCAGGGATCGGGTTATGGCTACACCTTC. It translates to CAWTRQGSGYGYTF. V and J are TRBV30 and TRBJ1-2, with a tentative D call TRBD1 (5 bases). The germline V gene encodes CDR1 GTSNPN and CDR2 SVGIG (reference sequence). CDR3 length equals 14 residues. V shed 4 bases and J shed 5 bases, with 17 bases lying between them.